This TCR beta chain derives from a study of T cell changes during pregnancy in multiple sclerosis. V lost 5 bases to trimming and J lost 0 bases; unmatched junction nucleotides: 14. The CDR3 extends over 18 amino acids. Per germline, CDR1 MNHEY and CDR2 SMNVEV (reference sequence). Using immunoSEQ multiplex PCR, the repertoire was profiled, and TCRdb retains in-frame clones only, with some absent. Seen here are around 50,000 clones, around 87% observed once, and the top ten hold over 4%. The clonotype comes from a human donor whose cells served as feeder cells for cultures in a pregnancy study. The V and J genes are TRBV27 and TRBJ1-2; 8 nucleotides align to TRBD1. The sequenced material came from peripheral blood from another person, used as feeder cells. The CDR3 protein is CASSLHGTGHFSNYGYTF. CDR3 nucleotide sequence: TGTGCCAGCAGTCTGCACGGGACAGGACACTTCTCTAACTATGGCTACACCTTC.